The 31 T cell receptor beta chains below all came from one sample that was sequenced in a study of a mutant IDH1 vaccine in newly diagnosed glioma. The antigens these receptors bind are not known. Indicated time point: week 35, safety follow-up. Doses consisted of 300 ug of mutant IDH1 20-mer peptide each, paired with topical imiquimod. Repertoires were generated with immunoSEQ multiplex PCR, while TCRdb's copy carries only in-frame clones and drops some. Of approximately 44,000 clones in the sample, over 60% were seen once. Sample: PBMCs, taken from a glioma patient whose treatment included an IDH1 peptide vaccine. The receptors derive from a man aged 40-49 years with glioma.

The rearrangement uses TRBV7-9 and TRBJ2-1; TRBD1 or TRBD2 may be the D gene (5 bases each). CDR3 length: 17 residues. Germline V CDR1 and CDR2: SEHNR, FQNEAQ (reference sequence). Trimming shortened V by 1 base and J by 0 bases, and 13 bases separated the two germline ends. The CDR3, as DNA: TGTGCCAGCAGCTTAGTAAGTGGGGGAAGCTCCTACAATGAGCAGTTCTTC. Its translation: CASSLVSGGSSYNEQFF. The variable domain in full, with the rest retrieved from reference TRBV7-9 and TRBJ2-1, is DTGVSQNPRHKITKRGQNVTFRCDPISEHNRLYWYRQTLGQGPEFLTYFQNEAQLEKSRLLSDRFSAERPKGSFSTLEIQRTEQGDSAMYLCASSLVSGGSSYNEQFFGPGTRLTVL.

The chain carries TRBV5-6 and TRBJ2-2, with 14 bases aligning to TRBD2. Germline V lookup: CDR1 SGHDT, CDR2 YYEEEE. The CDR3 contains 16 residues. V was clipped by 4 bases and J by 5 bases; unmatched bases: 4. CDR3 residues: CASSTGTSGRTGELFF. CDR3 sequence (DNA): TGTGCCAGCAGCACTGGGACTAGCGGGAGAACCGGGGAGCTGTTTTTT.

The chain has TRBV18 and TRBJ1-1; D possibly corresponds to TRBD1 (6 bases). Trimming cost V 4 bases and J 14 bases, with 20 bases left between them. CDR3 length: 13 amino acids. Germline V lookup: CDR1 KGHSH, CDR2 LQKENI. For the CDR3, the DNA is TGTGCCAGCTCACGACCAGGACAGACCCGGGCCTTCTTT. As protein: CASSRPGQTRAFF.

V gene TRBV7-9 combines with J gene TRBJ1-1, with D unclear. The V gene lost 2 bases and the J gene lost 0 bases, with 1 base spanning the gap. Looked up from germline, CDR1 is SEHNR and CDR2 is FQNEAQ (reference sequence). The CDR3 consists of 12 residues. CDR3 DNA: TGTGCCAGCAGCTTAATGAACACTGAAGCTTTCTTT. Its translation is CASSLMNTEAFF.

The chain is built from TRBV19 and TRBJ2-3, with D maybe TRBD2 (6 bases). With 6 bases removed from V and 0 bases from J, the gap between germline ends came to 10 bases. The germline V gene encodes CDR1 LNHDA and CDR2 SQIVND (reference sequence). This CDR3 is 14 amino acids long. As DNA, the CDR3 is TGTGCCAGTAGCCCGGGACTGAGCACAGATACGCAGTATTTT. Protein: CASSPGLSTDTQYF.

Only a few counts were recorded for this clone. This chain connects TRBV18 to TRBJ2-5; 9 nucleotides agree with TRBD2. Germline V lookup: CDR1 KGHSH, CDR2 LQKENI. The ends lost 6 bases at V and 2 bases at J; junction bases unmatched: 7. This CDR3 has 15 amino acids. The CDR3 reads CASSGGRAPQETQYF. The CDR3 DNA reads as TGTGCCAGCTCGGGCGGGAGGGCTCCACAAGAGACCCAGTACTTC.

The chain uses TRBV6-5 and TRBJ1-5; D may be TRBD1 (5 bases). The V and J ends lost 5 bases and 1 base respectively, with 12 bases between them. The germline V gene has CDR1 MNHEY and CDR2 SVGAGI. CDR3 length: 15 residues. CDR3 nucleotide sequence: TGTGCCAGCAGTCTCGGGGGGTTAAGCAATCAGCCCCAGCATTTT. It codes for CASSLGGLSNQPQHF.

CDR3 bases: TGTGCCAGCAGCACAGACGGGACAGGGGGCTTTGGCTACACCTTC. Translation: CASSTDGTGGFGYTF. The chain couples TRBV9 to TRBJ1-2; 12 bases line up with TRBD1. CDR1 and CDR2 (germline): SGDLS, YYNGEE. The CDR3 length is 15 residues. Unmatched junction bases numbered 8, after V lost 4 bases and J lost 7 bases.

This clone is a singleton in its sample. The chain combines TRBV9 with TRBJ2-7; 7 nucleotides align to TRBD2. This CDR3 region has 14 residues. V was clipped by 4 bases and J by 3 bases; unmatched bases: 7. The germline gives CDR1 SGDLS, CDR2 YYNGEE. This CDR3 is CASSPGDYYYEQYF. Written as DNA, the CDR3 is TGTGCCAGCAGCCCGGGGGACTACTACTACGAGCAGTACTTC.

This chain uses TRBV7-2 with TRBJ1-2, with 10 bases fitting TRBD1. The CDR3 spans 15 residues. The germline gives CDR1 SGHTA, CDR2 FQGNSA. V gave up 5 bases and J gave up 8 bases; unmatched junction bases: 11. The chain's CDR3 is CASSVGTGVQLGYTF. The CDR3 DNA reads as TGTGCCAGCAGCGTCGGGACAGGGGTACAACTCGGCTACACCTTC.

The chain joins TRBV5-5 to TRBJ1-4; tentatively, D is TRBD1 (5 bases). V was trimmed by 5 bases and J by 0 bases, leaving 23 bases between them. CDR1 and CDR2 (germline): SGHKS, YYEKEE (reference sequence). The CDR3 runs 19 residues. The CDR3 sequence: CASSSPPGTVRATNEKLFF. The CDR3 region has the DNA TGTGCCAGCAGTTCTCCTCCCGGGACGGTCCGGGCAACTAATGAAAAACTGTTTTTT. Drawing the rest from reference TRBV5-5 and TRBJ1-4, the complete variable domain is DAGVTQSPTHLIKTRGQQVTLRCSPISGHKSVSWYQQVLGQGPQFIFQYYEKEERGRGNFPDRFSARQFPNYSSELNVNALLLGDSALYLCASSSPPGTVRATNEKLFFGSGTQLSVL.

V and J are TRBV25-1 and TRBJ2-3, with a tentative D call TRBD1 (6 bases). Per germline, CDR1 MGHDK and CDR2 SYGVNS. The CDR3 covers 15 residues. Trimming took off 6 bases at V and 2 bases at J, with 15 bases between the two ends. The CDR3 region is CASRETGRSTDTQYF. In nucleotides, the CDR3 is TGTGCCAGCAGAGAGACAGGCCGCTCCACAGATACGCAGTATTTT.

This clone was recorded once. This sequence joins TRBV5-4 and TRBJ1-1; maybe TRBD1 (5 bases). The V end was cut by 0 bases, the J end by 2 bases, with 11 bases between. CDR1 SGHNT and CDR2 YYREEE come from the germline V gene (reference sequence). The CDR3 spans 15 residues. CDR3 nucleotide sequence: TGTGCCAGCAGCTTGGCACAGGACCAAAACACTGAAGCTTTCTTT. Translating it yields CASSLAQDQNTEAFF. Full variable domain (outside the CDR3, taken from reference TRBV5-4 and TRBJ1-1): ETGVTQSPTHLIKTRGQQVTLRCSSQSGHNTVSWYQQALGQGPQFIFQYYREEENGRGNFPPRFSGLQFPNYSSELNVNALELDDSALYLCASSLAQDQNTEAFFGQGTRLTVV.

Worth noting for this clone: A much larger clone is a single base away; this may be a read error. This CDR3 is also generated by other DNA sequences in the sample. The chain links TRBV9 to TRBJ2-2; no clear D gene. This CDR3 is built from 14 residues. V was clipped by 8 bases and J by 1 base, with 12 bases between them. Germline V gives CDR1 SGDLS, CDR2 YYNGEE. CDR3 nucleotide sequence: TGTGCCAGTACCGGCGGAATGAACACCGGGGAGCTGTTTTTT. It is translated as CASTGGMNTGELFF. The full variable domain, its missing parts supplied by reference TRBV9 and TRBJ2-2, is DSGVTQTPKHLITATGQRVTLRCSPRSGDLSVYWYQQSLDQGLQFLIQYYNGEERAKGNILERFSAQQFPDLHSELNLSSLELGDSALYFCASTGGMNTGELFFGEGSRLTVL.

Here the CDR3 reads CASAVGRAGHEREKLFF. The DNA of the CDR3 is TGTGCCAGCGCTGTGGGGCGGGCAGGGCATGAACGAGAAAAACTGTTTTTT. The chain joins TRBV2 to TRBJ1-4; D perhaps matches TRBD1 (5 bases). The V and J ends lost 8 bases and 8 bases respectively, with 27 bases between them. The germline V gene has CDR1 SNHLY and CDR2 FYNNEI. The CDR3 has 17 residues.

The chain links TRBV6-5 to TRBJ1-1, with a possible D match to TRBD1 (5 bases). This CDR3 region has 15 residues. V was clipped by 4 bases and J by 3 bases, with 15 bases between them. Germline V CDR1 and CDR2: MNHEY, SVGAGI. The CDR3 DNA reads as TGTGCCAGCAGTTCAACAGGTGGGGCATACACTGAAGCTTTCTTT. This translates into CASSSTGGAYTEAFF.

This clone came up a few times. Being one base from a much bigger clone, this may be a read error. The chain combines TRBV6-1 with TRBJ1-1, with D possibly being TRBD1 (6 bases). Per the germline V gene, CDR1 is MNHNS and CDR2 is SASEGT. This CDR3 spans 13 amino acids. V was shortened by 6 bases and J by 1 base, with 9 bases between the two germline ends. In DNA form, the CDR3 reads TGTGCCAGCAGCCTGGACAGGAACACTGAAGCTTTCTTT. This gives the protein CASSLDRNTEAFF.

The V gene is TRBV7-7, the J gene TRBJ2-1; D not resolved. This CDR3 has 15 amino acids. Trimming left V 1 base short and J 5 bases short, with 12 bases between. Germline loops: CDR1 SSHAT, CDR2 FNYEAQ (reference sequence). DNA for the CDR3: TGTGCCAGCAGCTTAGTGGCAGGCCCGAACAATGAGCAGTTCTTC. Residues: CASSLVAGPNNEQFF.

For this clone: Other DNA sequences in this specimen translate into the identical CDR3. The CDR3 sequence: CASSTGSTQYF. For the CDR3, the DNA is TGTGCCAGCAGCACGGGGAGTACGCAGTATTTT. The chain uses TRBV11-2 and TRBJ2-3; maybe TRBD2 (5 bases). The V end lost 5 bases, the J end lost 8 bases, and 8 bases lay between the germline ends. CDR1 is SGHAT and CDR2 is FQNNGV in the germline V gene. The CDR3 runs to 11 residues.

The J gene is TRBJ2-5, the V gene TRBV14, with TRBD1 identical over 8 bases. The CDR3 runs to 14 residues. The germline CDR1 and CDR2 sequences are SGHDN and FVKESK. V lost 6 bases to trimming and J lost 5 bases; unmatched junction nucleotides: 8. The CDR3 is CASRRTGTRETQYF. The CDR3 bases are TGTGCCAGCAGACGGACAGGGACGAGGGAGACCCAGTACTTC.

In regard to this clone: Other nucleotide sequences from this sample produce the same CDR3. CDR3 amino acids: CASSLGRGQETQYF. In DNA, the CDR3 is TGTGCCAGCAGCTTAGGGAGGGGCCAGGAGACCCAGTACTTC. The V call is TRBV13, the J call TRBJ2-5; the D call may be TRBD1 or TRBD2 (5 bases each). Germline V gene data show CDR1 as PRHDT and CDR2 as FYEKMQ (reference sequence). The ends were cut back, 0 bases at V and 5 bases at J, with 10 bases in the middle. The CDR3 has 14 amino acids.

This clone came up a few times. This chain connects TRBV19 to TRBJ1-5; 10 bases align to TRBD1. Germline CDR1 is LNHDA and CDR2 is SQIVND (reference sequence). The junction had 4 bases not matched to a gene; V was cut back by 9 bases and J by 5 bases. The CDR3 totals 13 residues. Here the CDR3 DNA reads TGTGCCAGCCAGACAGGGGGCTATCAGCCCCAGCATTTT. Translated, it gives CASQTGGYQPQHF.

V usage is TRBV7-6 and J usage is TRBJ2-7; 7 bases agree with TRBD1. The CDR3 runs 14 residues. Germline assignment: CDR1 SGHVS and CDR2 FNYEAQ. V dropped 2 bases and J dropped 4; count of bases not matched to a gene: 5. The CDR3 region is CASSLLDRPYEQYF. Written as DNA, the CDR3 is TGTGCCAGCAGCTTACTGGACAGGCCATACGAGCAGTACTTC.

J is TRBJ1-2 and V is TRBV7-8; TRBD1 might be the D (6 bases). CDR1 SGHVS and CDR2 FQNEAQ come from the germline V gene. V lost 5 bases and J 5 bases, leaving 15 bases between the germline ends. The CDR3 contains 14 residues. The CDR3 here is CASSDNGGVYGYTF. CDR3 nucleotide sequence: TGTGCCAGCAGCGACAACGGGGGCGTATATGGCTACACCTTC.

The CDR3 DNA sequence: TGTGCCAGTAGTATAACGGGTAGCAATCAGCCCCAGCATTTT. Its translation: CASSITGSNQPQHF. The rearrangement uses TRBV19 and TRBJ1-5; D unclear. This CDR3 is built from 14 residues. Germline loops: CDR1 LNHDA, CDR2 SQIVND (reference sequence). The V end lost 2 bases, the J end lost 0 bases, and 5 bases lay between the germline ends.

Notes on this clone: The sample contains more than one DNA sequence encoding this CDR3. This chain links TRBV19 with TRBJ1-1; D gene unclear. The V end was cut by 2 bases, the J end by 2 bases, with 6 bases between. This CDR3 region has 13 residues. Germline values: CDR1 LNHDA, CDR2 SQIVND (reference sequence). CDR3 amino acids: CASSISANTEAFF. CDR3 DNA sequence: TGTGCCAGTAGTATATCAGCTAACACTGAAGCTTTCTTT.

This rearrangement joins TRBV7-2 to TRBJ2-3; D is unclear. This CDR3 has 15 amino acids. Between the trimmed V and J ends, which lost 7 bases and 1 base, there was a span of 15 bases. Germline V gene sequence: CDR1 SGHTA, CDR2 FQGNSA. CDR3 coding DNA: TGTGCCAGCACCCCTCCTCCGGCGGGCACAGATACGCAGTATTTT. As protein: CASTPPPAGTDTQYF.

The V gene is TRBV6-5, the J gene TRBJ2-3; the D gene could be TRBD1 or TRBD2 (5 bases each). CDR3 length: 16 amino acids. Germline V gives CDR1 MNHEY, CDR2 SVGAGI. V was shortened by 4 bases and J by 0 bases, with 14 bases between the two germline ends. The CDR3 is CASSWGRHTSTDTQYF. The DNA of the CDR3 is TGTGCCAGCAGTTGGGGACGTCATACTAGCACAGATACGCAGTATTTT.

This clone was found a few times. V and J are TRBV5-4 and TRBJ2-4; D not certain. The CDR3 spans 13 residues. Germline lookup yields CDR1 SGHNT and CDR2 YYREEE (reference sequence). V lost 4 bases and J lost 7, with 12 bases in between. This chain's CDR3 is CASSPGSSNIQYF. In nucleotides, the CDR3 is TGTGCCAGCAGCCCCGGGTCCTCCAACATTCAGTACTTC.

The chain employs TRBV5-5 and TRBJ2-2; 9 bases agree with TRBD1. V was pared by 2 bases and J by 1 base, with 12 bases of the junction left unmatched. This CDR3 has 19 residues. The V gene's germline CDR1 is SGHKS and CDR2 YYEKEE (reference sequence). In DNA, the CDR3 is TGTGCCAGCAGCTTAGAGGAGGGGACAGGGAAAAGGAACACCGGGGAGCTGTTTTTT. Translation gives CASSLEEGTGKRNTGELFF.

The chain employs TRBV19 and TRBJ2-7, with 7 bases aligning to TRBD1. This CDR3 has 11 residues. CDR1 and CDR2 from the germline V gene are LNHDA and SQIVND (reference sequence). Trimming removed 10 bases from V and 11 bases from J; junction bases left unmatched: 11. The CDR3, as DNA: TGTGCCACCGGGACAGTAGGTGAAAAGTACTTC. Protein: CATGTVGEKYF.